The 26 T cell receptor beta chains presented below share a single source sample, sequenced in a study of long-term antiretroviral therapy in people with HIV. They ran version v3.0 of the immunoSEQ assay at survey level. The repertoire was sequenced with immunoSEQ multiplex PCR; TCRdb's copy has only in-frame clones and lacks some. The table includes fewer than 20,000 clones, roughly 86% detected once. The sample in question was unsorted PBMCs, obtained 0.5 years after starting antiretroviral therapy. These receptor sequences come from a man aged 40-49 years with HIV.

The rearrangement uses TRBV18 and TRBJ2-7; D might be TRBD2 (6 bases). Trimming removed 0 bases at V and 5 bases at J, with 11 bases between. This CDR3 region has 14 residues. Germline V gives CDR1 KGHSH, CDR2 LQKENI. Here the CDR3 DNA reads TGTGCCAGCTCACCACCGACGGAGGGTCACGAGCAGTACTTC. Amino acids: CASSPPTEGHEQYF.

This clone has a single count. The chain joins TRBV4-1 to TRBJ2-1; D is undetermined. The germline CDR1 and CDR2 sequences are MGHRA and YSYEKL. The CDR3 extends over 15 amino acids. Between the trimmed V and J ends, which lost 1 base and 5 bases, there was a span of 12 bases. CDR3 coding DNA: TGCGCCAGCAGCCAAGCACAGTCCACCAACAATGAGCAGTTCTTC. This gives the protein CASSQAQSTNNEQFF.

The V call is TRBV11-2, the J call TRBJ1-5; weak D call: TRBD1 (5 bases). Germline assignment: CDR1 SGHAT and CDR2 FQNNGV. The length of the CDR3 is 14 residues. The V end was cut by 5 bases, the J end by 6 bases, with 14 bases between. CDR3 nucleotide sequence: TGTGCCAGCAGCCCTGGCGGGGCCGGTCAGCCCCAGCATTTT. Translated: CASSPGGAGQPQHF.

V and J are TRBV14 and TRBJ2-1, with 7 bases fitting TRBD2. The CDR3 spans 16 residues. Losses at the gene ends were 4 bases for V and 3 bases for J; bases not matched to a gene: 9. Germline V CDR1 and CDR2: SGHDN, FVKESK. CDR3 sequence: CASSLLAGEFYNEQFF. CDR3 coding DNA: TGTGCCAGCAGCCTTTTGGCGGGGGAGTTCTACAATGAGCAGTTCTTC. The complete variable domain, with remaining parts taken from reference TRBV14 and TRBJ2-1, reads EAGVTQFPSHSVIEKGQTVTLRCDPISGHDNLYWYRRVMGKEIKFLLHFVKESKQDESGMPNNRFLAERTGGTYSTLKVQPAELEDSGVYFCASSLLAGEFYNEQFFGPGTRLTVL.

This chain links TRBV6-5 with TRBJ1-1; D gene uncertain. Germline V CDR1 and CDR2: MNHEY, SVGAGI. CDR3 size: 12 residues. V shed 8 bases and J shed 6 bases, with 13 bases lying between them. The CDR3 nucleotides read TGTGCCAGCCTGGGTCCTTCACCTGAAGCTTTCTTT. This gives the protein CASLGPSPEAFF.

The J gene is TRBJ2-5, the V gene TRBV28; 7 nucleotides match TRBD2. V lost 6 bases and J lost 7; bases outside the gene matches: 11. Germline CDR1 MDHEN, CDR2 SYDVKM. This CDR3 contains 14 residues. Here the CDR3 DNA reads TGTGCCAGCAGCCCTCCCTCACTAGCGTGGACCCAGTACTTC. Translation: CASSPPSLAWTQYF.

The chain links TRBV12-5 to TRBJ2-3, with D hard to call. Germline CDR1 LGHNT, CDR2 FRNRAP. The V gene lost 4 bases and the J gene lost 2 bases, with 10 bases spanning the gap. The CDR3 spans 14 residues. CDR3 DNA: TGTGCTAGTGGTTGGGCAGAGAACACAGATACGCAGTATTTT. Translating gives CASGWAENTDTQYF.

The chain joins TRBV14 to TRBJ2-7, with 7 bases aligning to TRBD1. CDR1 is SGHDN and CDR2 is FVKESK in the germline V gene. V shed 4 bases, J shed 5 bases, and the junction held 8 bases outside the gene matches. CDR3 length: 14 amino acids. DNA of the CDR3: TGTGCCAGCAGCCCCCTGGACAGGCCGGACGAGCAGTACTTC. Protein: CASSPLDRPDEQYF. The full variable domain, its missing parts supplied by reference TRBV14 and TRBJ2-7, is EAGVTQFPSHSVIEKGQTVTLRCDPISGHDNLYWYRRVMGKEIKFLLHFVKESKQDESGMPNNRFLAERTGGTYSTLKVQPAELEDSGVYFCASSPLDRPDEQYFGPGTRLTVT.

This sequence joins TRBV29-1 and TRBJ1-1; possible D gene TRBD1, 6 bases. The CDR3 length is 13 residues. CDR1 is SQVTM, CDR2 ANQGSEA, per germline. V dropped 7 bases and J dropped 1 base, with 13 bases sitting between them. The CDR3 DNA follows: TGCAGCGCCAGGGACACCCGGAACACTGAAGCTTTCTTT. This translates into CSARDTRNTEAFF.

This clone showed up just once. The chain joins TRBV5-5 to TRBJ1-2; D is perhaps TRBD1 (6 bases). V was trimmed by 4 bases and J by 2 bases, leaving 9 bases between them. Germline assignment: CDR1 SGHKS and CDR2 YYEKEE (reference sequence). The CDR3 loop spans 13 amino acids. As DNA, the CDR3 is TGTGCCAGCAGCCCGGGGGCGAACTATGGCTACACCTTC. Its translation: CASSPGANYGYTF.

The chain employs TRBV5-1 and TRBJ2-2; a possible D gene is TRBD1 (6 bases). CDR1 and CDR2 (germline): SGHRS, YFSETQ. This CDR3 comprises 17 residues. The ends were cut back, 3 bases at V and 6 bases at J, with 21 bases in the middle. CDR3 sequence: CASSSAGTTGRAGELFF. DNA for the CDR3: TGCGCCAGCAGCTCCGCCGGGACAACCGGGCGGGCCGGGGAGCTGTTTTTT. The full variable domain, completed using reference TRBV5-1 and TRBJ2-2, is KAGVTQTPRYLIKTRGQQVTLSCSPISGHRSVSWYQQTPGQGLQFLFEYFSETQRNKGNFPGRFSGRQFSNSRSEMNVSTLELGDSALYLCASSSAGTTGRAGELFFGEGSRLTVL.

The gene calls are TRBV4-2 and TRBJ2-3; possibly TRBD1 for D (5 bases). This CDR3 is built from 14 residues. The germline V and J ends were trimmed by 3 bases and 2 bases, with 9 bases remaining between them. In germline, CDR1 is LGHNA, CDR2 YNFKEQ. The CDR3 loop is CASSQTRDTDTQYF. The DNA of the CDR3 is TGTGCCAGCAGCCAGACCAGGGACACAGATACGCAGTATTTT.

CDR3 DNA sequence: TGTGCCAGCAGCCCATTAGGACAGGGCGACAATTCACCCCTCCACTTT. Its protein is CASSPLGQGDNSPLHF. The J gene is TRBJ1-6, the V gene TRBV11-2; TRBD1 aligns across 8 bases. Looked up from germline, CDR1 is SGHAT and CDR2 is FQNNGV. The CDR3 extends over 16 amino acids. The V segment lost 5 bases and the J segment 7 bases; nucleotides outside the gene matches: 10.

The chain has TRBV14 and TRBJ2-5; TRBD1 or TRBD2 may be the D gene (5 bases each). The CDR3 covers 13 residues. The ends were cut back, 4 bases at V and 7 bases at J, with 13 bases in the middle. Germline CDR1 and CDR2: SGHDN and FVKESK. DNA of the CDR3: TGTGCCAGCAGCCTTGGGACGGCGGGGACCCAGTACTTC. This encodes CASSLGTAGTQYF.

The chain employs TRBV6-5 and TRBJ2-5, with D possibly TRBD2 on 6 matching bases. The CDR3 loop spans 14 amino acids. V was clipped by 6 bases and J by 5 bases, with 16 bases between them. Germline values: CDR1 MNHEY, CDR2 SVGAGI. The CDR3 DNA reads TGTGCCAGCAGCCCACTTTTTGGGGGGGAGACCCAGTACTTC. It specifies CASSPLFGGETQYF.

The chain is built from TRBV6-5 and TRBJ2-1, with 8 bases matching TRBD1. After removal of 6 bases from V and 0 bases from J, the junction contained 1 base not matched to a gene. CDR3 length: 14 amino acids. CDR1 MNHEY and CDR2 SVGAGI come from the germline V gene. CDR3 in DNA: TGTGCCAGCAGGGACAGGGTCTCCTACAATGAGCAGTTCTTC. The encoded protein is CASRDRVSYNEQFF.

The V call is TRBV18, the J call TRBJ2-7; 12 bases match TRBD1. The CDR3 spans 15 residues. Germline loops: CDR1 KGHSH, CDR2 LQKENI. Germline trimming cut 2 bases from V and 6 bases from J; bases unmatched to any gene: 5. The chain's CDR3 is CASSPKGQGASEQYF. The CDR3 DNA follows: TGTGCCAGCTCACCAAAGGGACAGGGGGCGAGCGAGCAGTACTTC.

The gene calls are TRBV5-1 and TRBJ1-1, with D possibly matching TRBD1 (5 bases). Germline-derived CDR1 and CDR2 are SGHRS and YFSETQ. V was cut by 4 bases and J by 0 bases, with 10 bases left in between. The CDR3 length is 14 residues. The CDR3 DNA reads TGCGCCAGCAGCAACGGGGGAGTGAACACTGAAGCTTTCTTT. It translates to CASSNGGVNTEAFF.

This clone appeared a few times. The chain recombines TRBV9 with TRBJ1-1; weak D call: TRBD1 (5 bases). The CDR3 has 15 amino acids. With 0 bases removed from V and 1 base from J, the gap between germline ends came to 10 bases. Germline-derived CDR1 and CDR2 are SGDLS and YYNGEE. The CDR3 loop reads CASSVVAGGNTEAFF. The CDR3 nucleotides read TGTGCCAGCAGCGTAGTAGCGGGGGGGAACACTGAAGCTTTCTTT.

This clone was counted between two and nine times. V and J are TRBV6-1 and TRBJ2-3; tentatively, D is TRBD1 (5 bases). The CDR3 is made up of 14 amino acids. Looked up from germline, CDR1 is MNHNS and CDR2 is SASEGT. V was trimmed by 7 bases and J by 0 bases, leaving 11 bases between them. This CDR3 reads CASIQGTSTDTQYF. CDR3 in DNA: TGTGCCAGCATCCAGGGTACTAGCACAGATACGCAGTATTTT.

The J gene is TRBJ1-4, the V gene TRBV6-1; a possible D gene is TRBD1 (6 bases). Germline V gene data show CDR1 as MNHNS and CDR2 as SASEGT. The CDR3 runs 15 residues. Trimming pared 1 base from V and 4 bases from J, leaving 10 bases between. CDR3 coding DNA: TGTGCCAGCAGTGAAGGACAGGCCGATAATGAAAAACTGTTTTTT. It yields the protein CASSEGQADNEKLFF.

This clone has a handful of counts. The chain links TRBV6-4 to TRBJ2-3; 16 bases line up with TRBD2. The V gene's germline CDR1 is MRHNA and CDR2 SNTAGT. V lost 0 bases, J lost 4 bases, and 1 base stayed unmatched. This CDR3 region has 17 residues. CDR3 nucleotides: TGTGCCAGCAGTGACTCCGGGACTAGCGGGGGGGCAGATACGCAGTATTTT. Protein product: CASSDSGTSGGADTQYF.

V and J are TRBV5-1 and TRBJ2-3; D not resolved. Trimming removed 0 bases from V and 2 bases from J, with 10 bases in between. The CDR3 covers 15 residues. Germline-derived CDR1 and CDR2 are SGHRS and YFSETQ. The CDR3 sequence is CASSLVPSLTDTQYF. CDR3 bases: TGCGCCAGCAGCTTGGTCCCGTCCCTCACAGATACGCAGTATTTT.

The chain links TRBV27 to TRBJ1-3; D not resolved. Trimming cost V 7 bases and J 0 bases, with 7 bases left between them. From germline, CDR1 is MNHEY and CDR2 SMNVEV (reference sequence). The CDR3 runs to 13 residues. The CDR3 loop is CASNGLSGNTIYF. CDR3 nucleotide sequence: TGTGCCAGCAATGGACTCTCTGGAAACACCATATATTTT.

This chain joins TRBV28 and TRBJ1-6, with 10 bases fitting TRBD1. CDR3 length equals 16 residues. The ends lost 3 bases at V and 9 bases at J; junction bases unmatched: 8. The germline gives CDR1 MDHEN, CDR2 SYDVKM. CDR3 coding DNA: TGTGCCAGCAGTTTTGGGGACAGGGGTGGGGGTTCACCCCTCCACTTT. Amino acids: CASSFGDRGGGSPLHF.

The V gene is TRBV19, the J gene TRBJ2-1, with D unclear. Per the germline V gene, CDR1 is LNHDA and CDR2 is SQIVND (reference sequence). V was shortened by 1 base and J by 6 bases, with 7 bases between the two germline ends. The CDR3 is 13 amino acids. CDR3 sequence (DNA): TGTGCCAGTAGTATAGGGCAGTTCAATGAGCAGTTCTTC. It yields the protein CASSIGQFNEQFF.